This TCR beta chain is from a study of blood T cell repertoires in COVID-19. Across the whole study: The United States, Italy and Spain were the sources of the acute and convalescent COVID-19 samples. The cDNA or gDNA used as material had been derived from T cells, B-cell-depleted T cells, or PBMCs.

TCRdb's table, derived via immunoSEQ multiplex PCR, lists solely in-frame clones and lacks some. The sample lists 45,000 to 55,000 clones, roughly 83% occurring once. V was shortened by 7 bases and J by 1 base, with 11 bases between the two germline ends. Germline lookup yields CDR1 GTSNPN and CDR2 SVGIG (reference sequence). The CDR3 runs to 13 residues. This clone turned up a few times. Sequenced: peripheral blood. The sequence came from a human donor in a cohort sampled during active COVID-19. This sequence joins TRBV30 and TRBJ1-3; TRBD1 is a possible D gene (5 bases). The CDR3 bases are TGTGCCTCACAGGCTAATTCTGGAAACACCATATATTTT. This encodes CASQANSGNTIYF. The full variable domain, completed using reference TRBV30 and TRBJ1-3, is SQTIHQWPATLVQPVGSPLSLECTVEGTSNPNLYWYRQAAGRGLQLLFYSVGIGQISSEVPQNLSASRPQDRQFILSSKKLLLSDSGFYLCASQANSGNTIYFGEGSWLTVV.